This record concerns one T cell receptor (beta chain) sequence. The antigen is unknown. These data belong to a study of immune evolution from preneoplasia to lung adenocarcinoma. Study results and limitations: Highest clonality occurred in KRAS-mutant, not EGFR-mutant or double wild-type, nodules.

Germline V gene sequence: CDR1 LNHDA, CDR2 SQIVND (reference sequence). The CDR3 totals 13 residues. The V gene lost 3 bases and the J gene lost 0 bases, with 3 bases spanning the gap. Sequenced by immunoSEQ multiplex PCR; TCRdb stores in-frame clones only, minus some. This sample has tens of thousands of clones, with just under 75% found just once. This chain connects TRBV19 to TRBJ1-3; D remains unclear. The sample comprised FFPE invasive lung adenocarcinoma tissue. This TCR derives from a person aged 55 to 70 with invasive lung adenocarcinoma. Some clones in this sample may be carry-over from other donors' samples. CDR3: CASSIPSGNTIYF. Written as DNA, the CDR3 is TGTGCCAGTAGTATCCCCTCTGGAAACACCATATATTTT. The full variable domain, completed using reference TRBV19 and TRBJ1-3, is DGGITQSPKYLFRKEGQNVTLSCEQNLNHDAMYWYRQDPGQGLRLIYYSQIVNDFQKGDIAEGYSVSREKKESFPLTVTSAQKNPTAFYLCASSIPSGNTIYFGEGSWLTVV.